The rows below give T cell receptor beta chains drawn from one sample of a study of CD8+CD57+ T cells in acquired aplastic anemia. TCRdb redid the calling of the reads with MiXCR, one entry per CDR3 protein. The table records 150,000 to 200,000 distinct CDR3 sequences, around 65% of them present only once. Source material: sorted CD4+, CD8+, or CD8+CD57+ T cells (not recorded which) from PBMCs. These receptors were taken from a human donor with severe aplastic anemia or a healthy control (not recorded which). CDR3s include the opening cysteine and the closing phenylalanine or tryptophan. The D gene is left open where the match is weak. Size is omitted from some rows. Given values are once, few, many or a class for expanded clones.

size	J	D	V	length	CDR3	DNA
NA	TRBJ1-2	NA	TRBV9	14	CASSLIAGDYGYTF	TGTGCCAGCAGCTTAATCGCAGGGGACTATGGCTACACCTTC
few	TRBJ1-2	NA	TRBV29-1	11	CSVRALDGYTF	TGCAGCGTGCGGGCCTTAGATGGCTACACCTTC
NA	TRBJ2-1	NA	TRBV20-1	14	CSAKTGSPPNEQFF	TGCAGTGCTAAAACGGGGAGCCCTCCCAATGAGCAGTTCTTC
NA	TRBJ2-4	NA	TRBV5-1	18	CASSLGTGWGGAKNIQYF	TGCGCCAGCAGCTTGGGGACAGGGTGGGGGGGGGCCAAAAACATTCAGTACTTC
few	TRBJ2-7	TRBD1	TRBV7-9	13	CASSQQGEGEQYF	TGTGCCAGCAGCCAACAGGGGGAAGGGGAGCAGTACTTC
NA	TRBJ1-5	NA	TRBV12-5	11	CASGLVQPQHF	TGTGCTAGTGGTTTGGTACAGCCCCAGCATTTT
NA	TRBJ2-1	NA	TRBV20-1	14	CSARDPAEGDEQFF	TGCAGTGCTAGAGATCCCGCGGAGGGCGATGAGCAGTTCTTC
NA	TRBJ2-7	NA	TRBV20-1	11	CSAREDYEQYF	TGCAGTGCTAGAGAGGACTACGAGCAGTACTTC
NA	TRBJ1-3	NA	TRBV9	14	CASSVKRDGNTIYF	TGTGCCAGCAGCGTAAAGCGGGATGGAAACACCATATATTTT
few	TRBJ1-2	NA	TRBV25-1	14	CASSEGGGMYGYTF	TGTGCCAGCAGTGAGGGGGGAGGGATGTATGGCTACACCTTC
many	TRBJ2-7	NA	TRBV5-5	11	CASSLVGEQYF	TGTGCCAGCAGCTTAGTAGGCGAGCAGTACTTC
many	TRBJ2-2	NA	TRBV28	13	CASSSTITGELFF	TGTGCCAGCAGTTCGACAATCACCGGGGAGCTGTTTTTT
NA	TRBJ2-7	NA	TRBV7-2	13	CASSARAHYEQYF	TGTGCCAGCAGCGCCAGGGCCCACTACGAGCAGTACTTC
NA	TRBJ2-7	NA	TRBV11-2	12	CASNWGPYEQYF	TGTGCCAGCAACTGGGGCCCTTACGAGCAGTACTTC
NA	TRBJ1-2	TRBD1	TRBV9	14	CASSAITGDYGYTF	TGTGCCAGCAGCGCGATTACAGGGGACTATGGCTACACCTTC
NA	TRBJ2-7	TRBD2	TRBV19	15	CASSRGGPQNYEQYF	TGTGCCAGCAGCCGCGGGGGGCCGCAGAACTACGAGCAGTACTTC
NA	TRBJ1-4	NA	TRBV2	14	CASRTTGLNEKLFF	TGTGCCAGCAGGACGACAGGACTTAATGAAAAACTGTTTTTT
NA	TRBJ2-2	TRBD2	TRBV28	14	CASSLRGGTGELFF	TGTGCCAGCAGTTTAAGGGGAGGGACCGGGGAGCTGTTTTTT
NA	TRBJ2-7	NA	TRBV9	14	CASSAHTAGYEQYF	TGTGCCAGCAGCGCCCATACCGCAGGCTACGAGCAGTACTTC
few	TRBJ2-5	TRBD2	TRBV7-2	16	CASSPGLAGAGEAQYF	TGTGCCAGCAGCCCAGGACTAGCGGGCGCCGGGGAGGCCCAGTACTTC
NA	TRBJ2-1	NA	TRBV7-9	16	CASSSIGRISYNEQFF	TGTGCCAGCAGCTCCATCGGGCGGATTTCCTACAATGAGCAGTTCTTC
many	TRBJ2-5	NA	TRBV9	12	CASSGDLGTQYF	TGTGCCAGCAGCGGCGATCTTGGGACCCAGTACTTC
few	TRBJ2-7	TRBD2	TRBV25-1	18	CASSEEVLAGGLRYEQYF	TGTGCCAGCAGTGAGGAGGTACTAGCGGGAGGACTCCGCTACGAGCAGTACTTC
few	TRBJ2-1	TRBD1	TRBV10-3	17	CAISDLGQGATYNEQFF	TGTGCCATCAGTGACCTAGGACAGGGGGCCACCTACAATGAGCAGTTCTTC
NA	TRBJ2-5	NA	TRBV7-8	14	CASSLQRLQETQYF	TGTGCCAGCAGCCTTCAGCGGCTACAAGAGACCCAGTACTTC
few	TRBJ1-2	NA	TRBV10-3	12	CAISETVEGYTF	TGTGCCATCAGTGAAACAGTGGAGGGCTACACCTTC
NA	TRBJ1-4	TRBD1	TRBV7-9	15	CATGDRRSTNEKLFF	TGTGCCACCGGGGACAGACGATCAACTAATGAAAAACTGTTTTTT
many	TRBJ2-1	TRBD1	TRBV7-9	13	CATQLQGSGEQFF	TGTGCCACACAACTACAGGGGTCGGGTGAGCAGTTCTTC
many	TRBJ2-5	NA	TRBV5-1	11	CASSLYGTQYF	TGCGCCAGCAGCTTGTACGGGACCCAGTACTTC
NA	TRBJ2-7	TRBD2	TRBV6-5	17	CASSYSSGGTSFHEQYF	TGTGCCAGCAGTTACTCGTCCGGTGGGACTAGCTTCCACGAGCAGTACTTC
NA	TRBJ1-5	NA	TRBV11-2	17	CASSRRRPTDSNQPQHF	TGTGCCAGCAGCCGACGTAGGCCGACGGATAGCAATCAGCCCCAGCATTTT
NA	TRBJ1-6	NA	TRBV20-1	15	CSAPETGGYNSPLHF	TGCAGTGCGCCGGAAACAGGCGGCTATAATTCACCCCTCCACTTT
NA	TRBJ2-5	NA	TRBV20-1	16	CSARDSGGTVRETQYF	TGCAGTGCCAGAGATTCCGGCGGCACCGTGCGGGAGACCCAGTACTTC
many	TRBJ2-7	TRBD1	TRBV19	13	CASRGTETYEQYF	TGTGCCAGTAGAGGGACAGAAACCTACGAGCAGTACTTC
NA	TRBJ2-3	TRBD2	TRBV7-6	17	CASSLGSGGPRKDTQYF	TGTGCCAGCAGCTTAGGGAGCGGGGGTCCTAGGAAAGATACGCAGTATTTT
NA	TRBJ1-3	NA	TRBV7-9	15	CASSPPGSSGNTIYF	TGTGCCAGCAGCCCCCCAGGGAGCTCTGGAAACACCATATATTTT
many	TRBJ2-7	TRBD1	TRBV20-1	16	CSASDSWGQGIYEQYF	TGCAGTGCTAGTGACTCGTGGGGACAGGGAATCTACGAGCAGTACTTC
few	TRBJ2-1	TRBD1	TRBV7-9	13	CASSTRQGGEQFF	TGTGCCAGCAGCACGCGACAGGGCGGTGAGCAGTTCTTC
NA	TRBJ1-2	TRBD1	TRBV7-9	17	CASRPERGQGDLYGYTF	TGTGCCAGCAGACCTGAAAGGGGACAGGGGGATCTCTATGGCTACACCTTC
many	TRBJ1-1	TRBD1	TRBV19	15	CASRHRGGAGTEAFF	TGTGCCAGTAGGCACCGAGGGGGCGCGGGGACTGAAGCTTTCTTT
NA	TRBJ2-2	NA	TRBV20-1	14	CSARPLLAAGELFF	TGCAGTGCTAGGCCCCTCCTAGCTGCCGGGGAGCTGTTTTTT
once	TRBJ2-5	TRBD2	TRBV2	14	CASSSGGRAVVQYF	TGTGCCAGCAGTTCGGGCGGGAGGGCCGTTGTCCAGTACTTC
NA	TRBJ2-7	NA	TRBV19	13	CASSSGGVHEQYF	TGTGCCAGTAGTTCTGGGGGAGTACACGAGCAGTACTTC
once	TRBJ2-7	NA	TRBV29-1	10	CSVDPAEQYF	TGCAGCGTTGATCCGGCAGAGCAGTACTTC
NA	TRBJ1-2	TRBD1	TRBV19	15	CASSIRDRSIYGYTF	TGTGCCAGTAGTATCCGGGACAGGTCAATTTATGGCTACACCTTC
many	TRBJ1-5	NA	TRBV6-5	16	CASSPTVRAVDQPQHF	TGTGCCAGCAGCCCCACTGTGAGGGCCGTTGATCAGCCCCAGCATTTT
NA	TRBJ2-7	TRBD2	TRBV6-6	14	CASGGAGGGYEQYF	TGTGCCAGCGGGGGGGCGGGAGGAGGCTACGAGCAGTACTTC
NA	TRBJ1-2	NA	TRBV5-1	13	CASSLTRGDGYTF	TGCGCCAGCAGCCTAACACGGGGGGATGGCTACACCTTC
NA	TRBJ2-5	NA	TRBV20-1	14	CSARYGRGQETQYF	TGCAGTGCTAGATACGGAAGGGGCCAAGAGACCCAGTACTTC
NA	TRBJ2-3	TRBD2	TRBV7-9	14	CASSFHGRADTQYF	TGTGCCAGCAGTTTCCACGGGAGGGCAGATACGCAGTATTTT